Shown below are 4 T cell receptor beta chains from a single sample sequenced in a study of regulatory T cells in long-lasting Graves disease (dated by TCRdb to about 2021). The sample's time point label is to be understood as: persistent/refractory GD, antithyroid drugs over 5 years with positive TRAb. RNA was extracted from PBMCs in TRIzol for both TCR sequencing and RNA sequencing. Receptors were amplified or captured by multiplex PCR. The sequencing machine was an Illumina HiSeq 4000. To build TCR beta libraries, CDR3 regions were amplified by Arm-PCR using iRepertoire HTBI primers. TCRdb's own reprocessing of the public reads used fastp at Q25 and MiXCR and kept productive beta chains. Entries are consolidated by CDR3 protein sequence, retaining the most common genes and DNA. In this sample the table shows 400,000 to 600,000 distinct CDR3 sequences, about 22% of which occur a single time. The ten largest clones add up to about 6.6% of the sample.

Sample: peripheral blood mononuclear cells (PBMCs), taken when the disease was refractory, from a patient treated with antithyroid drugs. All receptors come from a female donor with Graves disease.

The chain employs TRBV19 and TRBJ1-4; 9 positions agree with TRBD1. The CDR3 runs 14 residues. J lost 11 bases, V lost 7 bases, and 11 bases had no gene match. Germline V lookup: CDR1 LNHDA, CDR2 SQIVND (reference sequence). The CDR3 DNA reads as TGTGCCAGTAATTCAACTGGACAGGGGCAGAAACTGTTTTTT. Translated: CASNSTGQGQKLFF. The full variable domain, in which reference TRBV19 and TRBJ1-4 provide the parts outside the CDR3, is DGGITQSPKYLFRKEGQNVTLSCEQNLNHDAMYWYRQDPGQGLRLIYYSQIVNDFQKGDIAEGYSVSREKKESFPLTVTSAQKNPTAFYLCASNSTGQGQKLFFGSGTQLSVL.

The CDR3 coding sequence is TGTGCCAGCAGTTCCTCCTCCGGGACAGGGGGCTCCCAAGAGACCCAGTACTTC. Translation: CASSSSSGTGGSQETQYF. The V and J genes are TRBV28 and TRBJ2-5, with 12 nucleotides matching TRBD1. V was pared by 4 bases and J by 1 base, with 10 bases of the junction left unmatched. The length of the CDR3 is 18 residues. Germline CDR1 reads MDHEN; CDR2 reads SYDVKM. The full variable domain, completed using reference TRBV28 and TRBJ2-5, is DVKVTQSSRYLVKRTGEKVFLECVQDMDHENMFWYRQDPGLGLRLIYFSYDVKMKEKGDIPEGYSVSREKKERFSLILESASTNQTSMYLCASSSSSGTGGSQETQYFGPGTRLLVL.

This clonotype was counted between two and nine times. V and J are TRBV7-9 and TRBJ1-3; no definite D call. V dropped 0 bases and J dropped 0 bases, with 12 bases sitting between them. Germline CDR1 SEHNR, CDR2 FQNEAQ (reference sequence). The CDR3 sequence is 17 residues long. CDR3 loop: CASSLALTGFSGNTIYF. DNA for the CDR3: TGTGCCAGCAGCTTAGCGCTGACCGGTTTCTCTGGAAACACCATATATTTT.

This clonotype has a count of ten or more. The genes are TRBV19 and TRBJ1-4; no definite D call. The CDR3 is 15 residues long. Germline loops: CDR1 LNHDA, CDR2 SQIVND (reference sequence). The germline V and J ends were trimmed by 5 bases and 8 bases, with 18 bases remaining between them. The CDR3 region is CASSLASEGWEKLFF. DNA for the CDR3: TGTGCCAGTAGTCTCGCCTCGGAGGGATGGGAAAAACTGTTTTTT.